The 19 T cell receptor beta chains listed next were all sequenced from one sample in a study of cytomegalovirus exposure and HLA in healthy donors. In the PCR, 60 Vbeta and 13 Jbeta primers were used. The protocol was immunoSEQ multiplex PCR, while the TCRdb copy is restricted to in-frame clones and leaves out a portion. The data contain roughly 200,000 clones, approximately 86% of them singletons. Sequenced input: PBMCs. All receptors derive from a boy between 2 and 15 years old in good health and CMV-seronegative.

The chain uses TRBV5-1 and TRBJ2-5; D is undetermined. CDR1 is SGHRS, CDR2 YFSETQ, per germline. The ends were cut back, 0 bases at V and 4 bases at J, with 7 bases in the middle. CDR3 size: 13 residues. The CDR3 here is CASSLEWAETQYF. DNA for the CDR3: TGCGCCAGCAGCTTGGAGTGGGCAGAGACCCAGTACTTC. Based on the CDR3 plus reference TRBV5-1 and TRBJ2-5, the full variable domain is KAGVTQTPRYLIKTRGQQVTLSCSPISGHRSVSWYQQTPGQGLQFLFEYFSETQRNKGNFPGRFSGRQFSNSRSEMNVSTLELGDSALYLCASSLEWAETQYFGPGTRLLVL.

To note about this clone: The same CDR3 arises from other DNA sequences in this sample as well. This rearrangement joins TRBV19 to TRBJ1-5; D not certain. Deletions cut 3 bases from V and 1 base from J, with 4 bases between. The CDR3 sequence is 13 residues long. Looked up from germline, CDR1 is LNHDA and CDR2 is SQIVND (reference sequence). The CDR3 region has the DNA TGTGCCAGTAGTATTAGCAGCAATCAGCCCCAGCATTTT. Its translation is CASSISSNQPQHF.

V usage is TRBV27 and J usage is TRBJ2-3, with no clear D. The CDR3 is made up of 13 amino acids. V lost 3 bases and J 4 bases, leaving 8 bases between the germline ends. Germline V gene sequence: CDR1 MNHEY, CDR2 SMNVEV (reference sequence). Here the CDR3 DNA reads TGTGCCAGCAGTTTCCTTCAGGCAGATACGCAGTATTTT. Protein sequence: CASSFLQADTQYF.

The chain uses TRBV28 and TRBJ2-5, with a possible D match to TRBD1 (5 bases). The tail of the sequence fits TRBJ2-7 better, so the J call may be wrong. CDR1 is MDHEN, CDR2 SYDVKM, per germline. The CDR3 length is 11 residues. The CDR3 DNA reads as TGTGCCAGCAGTGCAAGGGGCGAGCAGTACTTC. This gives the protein CASSARGEQYF.

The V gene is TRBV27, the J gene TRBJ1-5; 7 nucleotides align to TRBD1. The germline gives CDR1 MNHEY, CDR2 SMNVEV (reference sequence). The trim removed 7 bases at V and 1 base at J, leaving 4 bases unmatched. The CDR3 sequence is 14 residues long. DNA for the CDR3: TGTGCCAGCATGTCAGGGGGAAGCAATCAGCCCCAGCATTTT. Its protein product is CASMSGGSNQPQHF.

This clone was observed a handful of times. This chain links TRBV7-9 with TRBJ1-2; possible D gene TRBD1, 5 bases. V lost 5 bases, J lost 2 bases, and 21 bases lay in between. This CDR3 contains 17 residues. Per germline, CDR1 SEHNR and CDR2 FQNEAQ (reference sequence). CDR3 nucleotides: TGTGCCAGCAGCCGCCGGGGGTCCGGGTCCCCGAACTATGGCTACACCTTC. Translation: CASSRRGSGSPNYGYTF.

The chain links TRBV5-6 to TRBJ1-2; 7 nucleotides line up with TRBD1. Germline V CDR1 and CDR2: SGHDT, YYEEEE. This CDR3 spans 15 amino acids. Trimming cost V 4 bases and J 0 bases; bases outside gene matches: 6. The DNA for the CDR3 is TGTGCCAGCAGCCCCGGGGACAGCTCTAACTATGGCTACACCTTC. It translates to CASSPGDSSNYGYTF.

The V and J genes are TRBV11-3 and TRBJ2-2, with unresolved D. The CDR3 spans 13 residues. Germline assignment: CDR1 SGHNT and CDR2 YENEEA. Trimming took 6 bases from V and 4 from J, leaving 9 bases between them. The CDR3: CASSRISTGELFF. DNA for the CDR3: TGTGCCAGCAGTCGTATCAGCACCGGGGAGCTGTTTTTT.

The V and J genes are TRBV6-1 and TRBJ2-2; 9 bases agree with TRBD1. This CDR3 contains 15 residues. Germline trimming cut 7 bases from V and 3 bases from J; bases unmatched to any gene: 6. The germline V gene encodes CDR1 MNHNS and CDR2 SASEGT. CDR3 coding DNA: TGTGCCAGCATAAGTGGACAGGGGTACACCGGGGAGCTGTTTTTT. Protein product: CASISGQGYTGELFF.

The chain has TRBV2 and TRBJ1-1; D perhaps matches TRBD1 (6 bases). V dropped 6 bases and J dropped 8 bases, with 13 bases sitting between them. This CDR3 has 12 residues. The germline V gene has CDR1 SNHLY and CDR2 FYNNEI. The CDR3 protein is CASSLLGTEAFF. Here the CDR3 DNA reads TGTGCCAGCAGCCTGCTCGGGACAGAAGCTTTCTTT.

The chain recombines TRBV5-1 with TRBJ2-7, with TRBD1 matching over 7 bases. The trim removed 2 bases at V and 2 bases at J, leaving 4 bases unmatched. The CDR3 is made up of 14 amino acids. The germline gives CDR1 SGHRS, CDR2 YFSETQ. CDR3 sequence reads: CASSLWDSPYEQYF. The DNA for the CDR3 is TGCGCCAGCAGCTTATGGGACAGTCCCTACGAGCAGTACTTC.

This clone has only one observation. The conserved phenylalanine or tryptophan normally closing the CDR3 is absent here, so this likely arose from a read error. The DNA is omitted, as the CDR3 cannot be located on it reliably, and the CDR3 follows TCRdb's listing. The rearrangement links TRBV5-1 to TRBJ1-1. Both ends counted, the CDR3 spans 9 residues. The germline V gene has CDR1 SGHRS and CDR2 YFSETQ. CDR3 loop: CASSLPFRL.

The CDR3 DNA reads TGTGCCAGCAGTTCCCTAGCGGCTCCTAGCACAGATACGCAGTATTTT. It encodes CASSSLAAPSTDTQYF. V and J are TRBV6-5 and TRBJ2-3, with TRBD2 matching 7 bases. Per germline, CDR1 MNHEY and CDR2 SVGAGI. This CDR3 region has 16 residues. V trimming: 4 bases; J trimming: 0 bases; junction bases outside the gene matches: 7.

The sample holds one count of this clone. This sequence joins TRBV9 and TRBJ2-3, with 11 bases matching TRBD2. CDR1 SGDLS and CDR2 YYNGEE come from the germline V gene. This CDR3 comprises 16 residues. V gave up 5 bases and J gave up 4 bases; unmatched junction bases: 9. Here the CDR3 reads CASRRGSGGASDTQYF. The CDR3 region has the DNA TGTGCCAGCAGACGGGGTAGCGGGGGGGCCTCAGATACGCAGTATTTT. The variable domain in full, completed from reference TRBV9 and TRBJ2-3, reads DSGVTQTPKHLITATGQRVTLRCSPRSGDLSVYWYQQSLDQGLQFLIQYYNGEERAKGNILERFSAQQFPDLHSELNLSSLELGDSALYFCASRRGSGGASDTQYFGPGTRLTVL.

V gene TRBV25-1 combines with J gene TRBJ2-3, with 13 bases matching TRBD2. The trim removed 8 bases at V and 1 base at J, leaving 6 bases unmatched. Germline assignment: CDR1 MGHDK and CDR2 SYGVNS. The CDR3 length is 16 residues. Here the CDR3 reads CASCRGTSGGTDTQYF. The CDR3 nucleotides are TGTGCCAGCTGCCGCGGGACTAGCGGGGGCACAGATACGCAGTATTTT.

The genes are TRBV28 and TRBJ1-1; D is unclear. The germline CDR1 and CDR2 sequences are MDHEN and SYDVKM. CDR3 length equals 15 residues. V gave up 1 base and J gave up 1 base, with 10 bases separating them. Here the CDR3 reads CASSLLISGNTEAFF. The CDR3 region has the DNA TGTGCCAGCAGTTTATTAATTTCGGGGAACACTGAAGCTTTCTTT.

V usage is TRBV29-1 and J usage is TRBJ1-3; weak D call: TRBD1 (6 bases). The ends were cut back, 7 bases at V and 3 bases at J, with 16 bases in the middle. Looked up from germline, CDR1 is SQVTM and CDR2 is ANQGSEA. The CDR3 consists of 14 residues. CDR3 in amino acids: CSGGRSGGGNTIYF. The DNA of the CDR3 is TGCAGCGGGGGGCGGTCGGGAGGTGGAAACACCATATATTTT.

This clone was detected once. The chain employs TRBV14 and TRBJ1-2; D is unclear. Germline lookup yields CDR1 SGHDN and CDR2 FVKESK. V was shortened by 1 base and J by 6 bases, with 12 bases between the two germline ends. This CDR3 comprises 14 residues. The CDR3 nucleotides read TGTGCCAGCAGCCAAGTCGCAGGCGAAGATGGCTACACCTTC. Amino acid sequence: CASSQVAGEDGYTF.

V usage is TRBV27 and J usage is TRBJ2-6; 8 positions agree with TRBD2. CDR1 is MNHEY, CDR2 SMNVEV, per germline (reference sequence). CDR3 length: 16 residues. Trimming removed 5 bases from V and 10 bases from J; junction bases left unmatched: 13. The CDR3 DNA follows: TGTGCCAGCAGTCCTGGATTGCTAGCGGGCATTAACGTCCTGACTTTC. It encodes CASSPGLLAGINVLTF.